One and the same sample provided the 3 T cell receptor beta chains below, sequenced in a study of T cell responses to AZD1222 COVID-19 vaccine (dated by TCRdb to the early 2020s). In the paper's terms, the time point label means: baseline before first vaccination. The library was obtained by the immunoSEQ multiplex PCR assay. TCRdb re-hosts the immuneACCESS table, in-frame sequences only. Its copies lack some clones; in the studies checked, an unresolved V gene accounts for under half of them, and the cause for the rest is not known. The sample records approximately 140,000 clones, roughly nine tenths of which are singletons. The ten top clones hold about 5% of the sample. Sequences were derived from peripheral blood, sampled on day 0 of AZD1222 vaccination. The receptors shown here come from an adult in good health.

The chain uses TRBV7-3 and TRBJ2-1; D might be TRBD1 (6 bases). The CDR3 extends over 16 amino acids. V was pared by 1 base and J by 5 bases, with 15 bases between. Looked up from germline, CDR1 is SGHTA and CDR2 is FQGTGA. The CDR3 sequence: CASSLRPLGDNNEQFF. CDR3 in DNA: TGTGCCAGCAGCTTAAGACCACTAGGGGACAACAATGAGCAGTTCTTC.

The CDR3, as DNA: TGTGCCAGCAGCACCGGGACAGGGGGCAGTGATGAGCAGTTCTTC. Translation gives CASSTGTGGSDEQFF. This chain connects TRBV6-2 or TRBV6-3 to TRBJ2-1; 12 bases map to TRBD1. CDR1 and CDR2 (germline): MNHEY, SVGEGT. The J segment lost 8 bases and the V segment lost 6 bases, leaving 8 bases of the junction unmatched. The CDR3 sequence is 15 residues long.

The chain is built from TRBV10-3 and TRBJ1-5; D remains unclear. Germline V gene sequence: CDR1 ENHRY, CDR2 SYGVKD. The V end was cut by 6 bases, the J end by 0 bases, with 3 bases between. The CDR3 runs 12 residues. DNA of the CDR3: TGTGCCATCAGGGGTAGCAATCAGCCCCAGCATTTT. Protein sequence: CAIRGSNQPQHF.